These 29 T cell receptor beta chains were sequenced from one sample in a study of T cell repertoires in cytomegalovirus infection. MiXCR was run by TCRdb on the reads, yielding one entry per CDR3 protein. The data show over 150,000 distinct CDR3 sequences, about 18% seen once. Material for sequencing was CD8+ T cells from PBMCs. All receptors derive from a human donor in good health (CMV status not recorded). Some clones in this sample may be carry-over from other donors' samples.

This clonotype was seen only a few times. This sequence joins TRBV27 and TRBJ2-7, with a tentative D call TRBD2 (6 bases). Germline CDR1 MNHEY, CDR2 SMNVEV (reference sequence). The CDR3 covers 15 residues. V shed 5 bases and J shed 5 bases, with 19 bases lying between them. In DNA, the CDR3 is TGTGCCAGCAGTCCCGGGACTGCCTCATGGAACGAGCAGTACTTC. It specifies CASSPGTASWNEQYF.

This clonotype was observed a few times. The genes are TRBV7-8 and TRBJ1-1, with a weak D call TRBD1 (5 bases). CDR1 and CDR2 (germline): SGHVS, FQNEAQ. The CDR3 loop spans 14 amino acids. Trimming stripped 4 bases from V and 3 bases from J, with 12 bases between. CDR3 residues: CASSSRGVDTEAFF. DNA for the CDR3: TGTGCCAGCAGCTCCAGAGGGGTGGACACTGAAGCTTTCTTT.

This clonotype has more than one count but fewer than ten. The CDR3 here is CASSPGGLAGGRGETQYF. In nucleotides, the CDR3 is TGTGCCAGCAGCCCAGGAGGACTAGCGGGGGGTCGGGGAGAGACCCAGTACTTC. The chain has TRBV7-2 and TRBJ2-5; 14 positions match TRBD2. This CDR3 has 18 residues. Germline V gene lookup returns CDR1 SGHTA and CDR2 FQGNSA. Trimming removed 5 bases from V and 4 bases from J; junction bases left unmatched: 12.

This clonotype was recorded a few times. Here the CDR3 reads CASSLNRLAGAQETQYF. DNA of the CDR3: TGTGCCAGCAGCTTAAACCGACTAGCGGGGGCCCAAGAGACCCAGTACTTC. This chain uses TRBV7-8 with TRBJ2-5; TRBD2 matches 12 bases. Trimming removed 2 bases from V and 1 base from J; junction bases left unmatched: 5. This CDR3 region has 17 residues. CDR1 SGHVS and CDR2 FQNEAQ come from the germline V gene. The full variable domain, its missing parts supplied by reference TRBV7-8 and TRBJ2-5, is GAGVSQSPRYKVAKRGQDVALRCDPISGHVSLFWYQQALGQGPEFLTYFQNEAQLDKSGLPSDRFFAERPEGSVSTLKIQRTQQEDSAVYLCASSLNRLAGAQETQYFGPGTRLLVL.

The chain links TRBV7-9 to TRBJ2-3; TRBD2 aligns across 7 bases. The CDR3 is 15 amino acids. Per germline, CDR1 SEHNR and CDR2 FQNEAQ (reference sequence). V lost 3 bases to trimming and J lost 4 bases; unmatched junction nucleotides: 7. The chain's CDR3 is CASSFPGTTPDTQYF. The CDR3 coding sequence is TGTGCCAGCAGCTTTCCGGGGACTACCCCAGATACGCAGTATTTT.

V and J are TRBV19 and TRBJ1-1; TRBD1 might be the D (6 bases). Per germline, CDR1 LNHDA and CDR2 SQIVND (reference sequence). CDR3 size: 19 residues. V lost 7 bases, J lost 0 bases, and 27 bases lay in between. The CDR3, as DNA: TGTGCCAGTACTCTCGAAGCCTACACTCCGGGACACCTGAACACTGAAGCTTTCTTT. Its translation: CASTLEAYTPGHLNTEAFF.

This clonotype was recorded a few times. The CDR3 reads CASSLNRDNSYEQYF. The DNA for the CDR3 is TGTGCCAGCAGTCTAAACCGGGACAACTCCTACGAGCAGTACTTC. The chain is built from TRBV6-5 and TRBJ2-7; possibly TRBD1 for D (6 bases). V lost 5 bases and J 0 bases, leaving 14 bases between the germline ends. Looked up from germline, CDR1 is MNHEY and CDR2 is SVGAGI. This CDR3 contains 15 residues.

The chain uses TRBV7-2 and TRBJ1-4; D gene ambiguous. The V end lost 2 bases, the J end lost 5 bases, and 9 bases lay between the germline ends. The germline CDR1 and CDR2 sequences are SGHTA and FQGNSA. The length of the CDR3 is 14 residues. Here the CDR3 DNA reads TGTGCCAGCAGCTTAAATGGGAGGAATGAAAAACTGTTTTTT. It yields the protein CASSLNGRNEKLFF.

This clonotype has just a few counts. This chain joins TRBV25-1 and TRBJ1-5; 8 nucleotides match TRBD1. J lost 7 bases, V lost 5 bases, and 4 bases had no gene match. Germline V gene lookup returns CDR1 MGHDK and CDR2 SYGVNS. There are 13 residues in the CDR3. The CDR3 spells CASSTGGGQPQHF. In DNA form, the CDR3 reads TGTGCCAGCAGTACAGGGGGTGGACAGCCCCAGCATTTT.

CDR3 in DNA: TGTGCCAGCAGCTTCGGCAGTTCGAGCAATCAGCCCCAGCATTTT. Its protein is CASSFGSSSNQPQHF. The V call is TRBV7-9, the J call TRBJ1-5; D not certain. Germline assignment: CDR1 SEHNR and CDR2 FQNEAQ (reference sequence). There are 15 residues in the CDR3. With 3 bases removed from V and 1 base from J, the gap between germline ends came to 10 bases.

A few counts support this clonotype. The J gene is TRBJ1-1, the V gene TRBV7-9; maybe TRBD1 (5 bases). V shed 2 bases and J shed 5 bases, with 12 bases lying between them. The CDR3 is made up of 14 amino acids. Germline CDR1 and CDR2: SEHNR and FQNEAQ (reference sequence). The CDR3 region is CASSLWQGRTEAFF. CDR3 nucleotides: TGTGCCAGCAGCTTATGGCAGGGAAGGACTGAAGCTTTCTTT.

This clonotype was seen a handful of times. The chain employs TRBV7-9 and TRBJ2-3, with D possibly matching TRBD2 (5 bases). V gave up 5 bases and J gave up 0 bases, with 21 bases separating them. This CDR3 region has 18 residues. Germline V CDR1 and CDR2: SEHNR, FQNEAQ (reference sequence). CDR3 in DNA: TGTGCCAGCAGCCCCATTACTAGGAAGGCTTCTAGCACAGATACGCAGTATTTT. The encoded protein is CASSPITRKASSTDTQYF.

The chain couples TRBV6-1 to TRBJ1-1; D not certain. Per germline, CDR1 MNHNS and CDR2 SASEGT. The CDR3 spans 14 residues. V lost 5 bases and J lost 0, with 10 bases in between. The CDR3 DNA reads as TGTGCCAGCAGTTCGCAGATAATGAACACTGAAGCTTTCTTT. The encoded protein is CASSSQIMNTEAFF.

The CDR3 is CASSLSGSEQFF. In nucleotides, the CDR3 is TGTGCCAGCAGTTTATCAGGGAGTGAGCAGTTCTTC. The gene calls are TRBV28 and TRBJ2-1; D is perhaps TRBD1 or TRBD2 (5 bases each). V lost 1 base to trimming and J lost 9 bases, with 7 bases between them. The CDR3 totals 12 residues. Germline assignment: CDR1 MDHEN and CDR2 SYDVKM.

The V call is TRBV4-3, the J call TRBJ2-7; 7 bases match TRBD1. CDR1 LGHNA and CDR2 YSLEER come from the germline V gene. V lost 0 bases, J lost 3 bases, and 2 bases stayed unmatched. The CDR3 runs to 14 residues. The CDR3 nucleotides are TGCGCCAGCAGCCAAGAACAGGGGTTCTACGAGCAGTACTTC. Encoded protein: CASSQEQGFYEQYF.

The CDR3 here is CAISESHHREDGYTF. CDR3 coding DNA: TGTGCCATCAGTGAGTCGCACCACAGGGAAGATGGCTACACCTTC. The rearrangement joins TRBV10-3 to TRBJ1-2; possibly TRBD1 for D (6 bases). This CDR3 is built from 15 residues. The V end was cut by 0 bases, the J end by 6 bases, with 14 bases between. Germline V CDR1 and CDR2: ENHRY, SYGVKD.

This clonotype came up a few times. V is TRBV20-1 and J is TRBJ2-7; 7 bases align to TRBD2. CDR3 length: 15 residues. V trimming: 0 bases; J trimming: 2 bases; junction bases outside the gene matches: 7. From germline, CDR1 is DFQATT and CDR2 SNEGSKA (reference sequence). CDR3 DNA sequence: TGCAGTGCTAGAGATAGGGAGGGGAGAACCTACGAGCAGTACTTC. It specifies CSARDREGRTYEQYF.

This clonotype was picked up many times. This sequence joins TRBV7-2 and TRBJ2-7, with D tentatively TRBD1 (5 bases). This CDR3 comprises 13 residues. CDR1 and CDR2 from the germline V gene are SGHTA and FQGNSA. Between the trimmed V and J ends, which lost 4 bases and 2 bases, there was a span of 9 bases. The CDR3 spells CASSWAGTYEQYF. For the CDR3, the DNA is TGTGCCAGCAGCTGGGCAGGGACCTACGAGCAGTACTTC.

The table lists this clonotype with a few counts. The gene calls are TRBV12-3 or TRBV12-4 and TRBJ1-2; 9 bases line up with TRBD1. The CDR3 spans 14 residues. V shed 5 bases and J 5 bases; nucleotides not matched to a gene: 6. The CDR3 DNA sequence: TGTGCCAGCAGTCCGACCGGGACAGGGTATGGCTACACCTTC. Its translation: CASSPTGTGYGYTF.

This clonotype was observed a handful of times. The chain combines TRBV20-1 with TRBJ2-3; D call uncertain. Per the germline V gene, CDR1 is DFQATT and CDR2 is SNEGSKA (reference sequence). Trimming pared 4 bases from V and 0 bases from J, leaving 11 bases between. CDR3 length: 14 amino acids. The CDR3 coding sequence is TGCAGTGCTACTTTACTGGCGAGCACAGATACGCAGTATTTT. Amino acids: CSATLLASTDTQYF.

This clonotype showed up just a few times. The rearrangement uses TRBV7-9 and TRBJ1-4; 7 bases agree with TRBD1. Germline CDR1 SEHNR, CDR2 FQNEAQ (reference sequence). The CDR3 runs to 15 residues. Trimming took 5 bases from V and 4 from J; bases not matched to a gene: 7. CDR3 sequence reads: CASSPRDRFNEKLFF. DNA for the CDR3: TGTGCCAGCAGCCCCCGGGACAGATTTAATGAAAAACTGTTTTTT. The full variable domain, completed using reference TRBV7-9 and TRBJ1-4, is DTGVSQNPRHKITKRGQNVTFRCDPISEHNRLYWYRQTLGQGPEFLTYFQNEAQLEKSRLLSDRFSAERPKGSFSTLEIQRTEQGDSAMYLCASSPRDRFNEKLFFGSGTQLSVL.

This clonotype showed up just a few times. The J gene is TRBJ1-2, the V gene TRBV4-3, with a weak D call TRBD1 (6 bases). Germline V gene lookup returns CDR1 LGHNA and CDR2 YSLEER. Between the trimmed V and J ends, which lost 2 bases and 4 bases, there was a span of 11 bases. The CDR3 sequence is 14 residues long. The CDR3 here is CASSQHRDSYGYTF. The CDR3, as DNA: TGCGCCAGCAGCCAACACAGGGATAGCTATGGCTACACCTTC.

This clonotype showed up just a few times. The chain combines TRBV6-2 or TRBV6-3 with TRBJ2-7; D gene uncertain. Trimming took 6 bases from V and 0 from J, leaving 15 bases between them. This CDR3 comprises 15 residues. Looked up from germline, CDR1 is MNHEY and CDR2 is SVGEGT. As DNA, the CDR3 is TGTGCCAGCAGCCCTGGACGTCTCTTCTCCTACGAGCAGTACTTC. As protein: CASSPGRLFSYEQYF.

This clonotype has at least ten counts. V usage is TRBV7-8 and J usage is TRBJ2-3; 10 nucleotides match TRBD1. In germline, CDR1 is SGHVS, CDR2 FQNEAQ. There are 17 residues in the CDR3. V trimming: 2 bases; J trimming: 6 bases; junction bases outside the gene matches: 11. CDR3 nucleotide sequence: TGTGCCAGCAGCTTATATCGGGGGACAGGGGATTCCGATACGCAGTATTTT. It is translated as CASSLYRGTGDSDTQYF.

This sequence joins TRBV28 and TRBJ1-5; 11 bases match TRBD1. The CDR3 runs 17 residues. Germline values: CDR1 MDHEN, CDR2 SYDVKM. The trim removed 10 bases at V and 0 bases at J, leaving 11 bases unmatched. CDR3 protein: CAIGTGGAGYSNQPQHF. CDR3 DNA sequence: TGTGCCATCGGGACAGGGGGAGCTGGATATAGCAATCAGCCCCAGCATTTT.

The chain combines TRBV5-6 with TRBJ2-7; D is unclear. Germline V CDR1 and CDR2: SGHDT, YYEEEE. The V end lost 4 bases, the J end lost 2 bases, and 16 bases lay between the germline ends. The CDR3 consists of 15 residues. CDR3: CASSPTAVFPYEQYF. The DNA for the CDR3 is TGTGCCAGCAGCCCAACGGCGGTCTTTCCCTACGAGCAGTACTTC. Looking up the rest from reference TRBV5-6 and TRBJ2-7 gives the full variable domain: DAGVTQSPTHLIKTRGQQVTLRCSPKSGHDTVSWYQQALGQGPQFIFQYYEEEERQRGNFPDRFSGHQFPNYSSELNVNALLLGDSALYLCASSPTAVFPYEQYFGPGTRLTVT.

The rearrangement joins TRBV15 to TRBJ1-2; D gene uncertain. Germline values: CDR1 LNHNV, CDR2 YYDKDF (reference sequence). This CDR3 spans 16 amino acids. V gave up 2 bases and J gave up 2 bases, with 15 bases separating them. This chain's CDR3 is CATSRTLTEQNYGYTF. CDR3 nucleotides: TGTGCCACCAGCAGAACCCTGACGGAGCAAAACTATGGCTACACCTTC.

The rearrangement joins TRBV6-1 to TRBJ2-7; D is tentatively TRBD1 or TRBD2 (5 bases each). Trimming cost V 7 bases and J 5 bases, with 18 bases left between them. Germline V lookup: CDR1 MNHNS, CDR2 SASEGT. The CDR3 is made up of 14 amino acids. CDR3 in amino acids: CASIPRALGDEQYF. CDR3 coding DNA: TGTGCCAGCATCCCCCGGGCCCTGGGGGACGAGCAGTACTTC.

J is TRBJ2-5 and V is TRBV5-1; 8 bases match TRBD1. CDR1 is SGHRS and CDR2 is YFSETQ in the germline V gene. J gave up 1 base and V 7 bases, and 18 bases lay outside the gene matches. The CDR3 covers 18 residues. Here the CDR3 reads CASGTATPDRAFQETQYF. The CDR3 coding sequence is TGCGCCAGCGGAACTGCTACCCCGGACAGGGCTTTCCAAGAGACCCAGTACTTC.